Presented here are 10 T cell receptor beta chains from one specimen sequenced in a study of CD8 T cells in Susac syndrome. cDNA came from about 0.5 to 1 ug RNA primed by random hexamers. MiXCR, applied by TCRdb to the immunoSEQ multiplex PCR reads, yields one record per CDR3 protein. The sample has 100,000 to 150,000 distinct CDR3 sequences, more than 90% seen once; the top ten hold roughly 0.091%. The sequenced sample was CD4+ T cells from PBMCs. These receptors originate from a human donor in good health.

This clonotype was found once. This rearrangement joins TRBV2 to TRBJ2-3, with TRBD1 as a possible D gene (6 bases). CDR3 length equals 16 residues. With 3 bases removed from V and 5 bases from J, the gap between germline ends came to 18 bases. Looked up from germline, CDR1 is SNHLY and CDR2 is FYNNEI. CDR3 bases: TGTGCCAGCAGTGATGCACAGGGTAGGGGGAAAGATACGCAGTATTTT. Protein product: CASSDAQGRGKDTQYF.

The chain carries TRBV7-2 and TRBJ1-5, with D uncertain. Trimming left V 5 bases short and J 9 bases short, with 11 bases between. CDR3 length: 12 amino acids. Germline CDR1 and CDR2: SGHTA and FQGNSA. The CDR3 here is CASSPARWPQHF. The CDR3 coding sequence is TGTGCCAGCAGCCCAGCTCGGTGGCCCCAGCATTTT.

The V gene is TRBV20-1, the J gene TRBJ2-1; 9 bases are a match to TRBD2. The junction had 8 bases not matched to a gene; V was cut back by 3 bases and J by 2 bases. The CDR3 totals 16 residues. Germline V gene data show CDR1 as DFQATT and CDR2 as SNEGSKA (reference sequence). As DNA, the CDR3 is TGCAGTGCTAGTGGTAGCGGGAGCGCCCCCTACAATGAGCAGTTCTTC. Its protein is CSASGSGSAPYNEQFF.

The V call is TRBV4-3, the J call TRBJ2-7; 11 nucleotides line up with TRBD1. The CDR3 is 16 amino acids. The trim removed 2 bases at V and 0 bases at J, leaving 3 bases unmatched. CDR1 LGHNA and CDR2 YSLEER come from the germline V gene. The CDR3 coding sequence is TGCGCCAGCAGCCAAACGGGACAGGGGGTCTCCTACGAGCAGTACTTC. Translating it yields CASSQTGQGVSYEQYF.

The rearrangement links TRBV7-9 to TRBJ2-7; 9 nucleotides agree with TRBD1. From germline, CDR1 is SEHNR and CDR2 FQNEAQ (reference sequence). The CDR3 contains 16 residues. V was pared by 5 bases and J by 4 bases, with 12 bases of the junction left unmatched. The DNA for the CDR3 is TGTGCCAGCAGCGTCAATGCTGGGACAGGGTCGTACGAGCAGTACTTC. Translated, it gives CASSVNAGTGSYEQYF.

The chain uses TRBV7-9 and TRBJ2-2, with D perhaps TRBD2 (6 bases). The germline gives CDR1 SEHNR, CDR2 FQNEAQ (reference sequence). V was cut by 3 bases and J by 4 bases, with 12 bases left in between. The CDR3 is made up of 15 amino acids. The DNA of the CDR3 is TGTGCCAGCAGCTTGGAGCGGGTTCGCACCGGGGAGCTGTTTTTT. This gives the protein CASSLERVRTGELFF.

This clonotype appeared a single time. V and J are TRBV6-5 and TRBJ2-5; 7 bases align to TRBD1. Trimming cost V 6 bases and J 3 bases; bases outside gene matches: 10. Germline assignment: CDR1 MNHEY and CDR2 SVGAGI. The CDR3 is 15 amino acids. The CDR3 nucleotides read TGTGCCAGCAGCCTCGGGACAGTACTAAAAGAGACCCAGTACTTC. This translates into CASSLGTVLKETQYF.

The chain recombines TRBV20-1 with TRBJ1-2; D uncertain. V was pared by 0 bases and J by 8 bases, with 10 bases between. The CDR3 extends over 12 amino acids. CDR1 DFQATT and CDR2 SNEGSKA come from the germline V gene (reference sequence). CDR3 in DNA: TGCAGTGCTAGAGATCGAGGCAGCGGCTACACCTTC. This translates into CSARDRGSGYTF.

The sample holds a few counts of this clonotype. The chain recombines TRBV9 with TRBJ2-7, with 7 bases lining up with TRBD1. This CDR3 spans 13 amino acids. Losses at the gene ends were 2 bases for V and 7 bases for J; bases not matched to a gene: 6. Germline V gives CDR1 SGDLS, CDR2 YYNGEE. The CDR3 DNA is TGTGCCAGCAGCGTGATACCGGGACAGGAGCAGTACTTC. It specifies CASSVIPGQEQYF.

This chain links TRBV20-1 with TRBJ2-1; D perhaps matches TRBD2 (6 bases). Trimming pared 6 bases from V and 10 bases from J, leaving 16 bases between. Germline lookup yields CDR1 DFQATT and CDR2 SNEGSKA (reference sequence). The CDR3 is made up of 12 amino acids. The CDR3: CSARGGEEEQFF. The CDR3, as DNA: TGCAGTGCCCGTGGAGGGGAGGAAGAGCAGTTCTTC.